This TCR beta chain is from a study of CD8+ T cells in alopecia areata. RNA extraction and reverse transcription yielded cDNA as sequencing template. Using immunoSEQ multiplex PCR, the repertoire was profiled, and TCRdb retains in-frame clones only, with some absent. Here the sample spans 90,000 to 100,000 clones, 41% being singletons. Germline CDR1 is MDHEN and CDR2 is SYDVKM. The CDR3 has 12 amino acids. V lost 2 bases, J lost 5 bases, and 7 bases lay in between. This clone has just a few counts. The source material was CD4+ T cells sorted from blood. This receptor was taken from a human donor with alopecia areata. The chain couples TRBV28 to TRBJ2-7; the D is unclear. The CDR3 sequence is CASSLTIHEQYF. CDR3 in DNA: TGTGCCAGCAGTTTAACAATCCACGAGCAGTACTTC.